The 30 T cell receptor beta chains below come from one sample, sequenced in a study of control samples from healthy donors and cancer patients. Here immunoSEQ multiplex PCR was the method, and the copy in TCRdb shows in-frame clones only, minus some. The sample shows fewer than 200,000 clones, around 90% of them seen only once. Sequenced input: blood. Receptor source: a woman aged 50 to 60 in good health.

This chain connects TRBV7-7 to TRBJ2-1, with unresolved D. V was clipped by 5 bases and J by 0 bases, with 14 bases between them. Germline CDR1 SSHAT, CDR2 FNYEAQ (reference sequence). The CDR3 covers 16 residues. The CDR3 DNA sequence: TGTGCCAGCAGCCCGGTGACACTGTTCTCCTACAATGAGCAGTTCTTC. Translating gives CASSPVTLFSYNEQFF.

In its sample, this clone was seen once. The chain combines TRBV6-5 with TRBJ2-7, with 12 bases lining up with TRBD1. CDR3 length equals 15 residues. J was trimmed by 5 bases and V by 5 bases; bases with no gene match: 7. Germline values: CDR1 MNHEY, CDR2 SVGAGI. CDR3 DNA sequence: TGTGCCAGCAGTCAGCCCGGGACAGGGGGCGACGAGCAGTACTTC. As protein: CASSQPGTGGDEQYF.

The chain carries TRBV5-6 and TRBJ2-2; 8 bases match TRBD1. Germline values: CDR1 SGHDT, CDR2 YYEEEE. V lost 6 bases to trimming and J lost 3 bases; unmatched junction nucleotides: 4. This CDR3 is 14 amino acids long. The CDR3 protein is CASIRGLDTGELFF. In nucleotides, the CDR3 is TGTGCCAGCATCAGGGGGCTGGACACCGGGGAGCTGTTTTTT.

CDR3 region: CAISEGQGNTEAFF. CDR3 bases: TGTGCCATCAGTGAAGGACAGGGGAACACTGAAGCTTTCTTT. V and J are TRBV10-3 and TRBJ1-1, with 8 bases identical to TRBD1. There are 14 residues in the CDR3. J was trimmed by 1 base and V by 3 bases; bases with no gene match: 1. CDR1 and CDR2 from the germline V gene are ENHRY and SYGVKD.

This chain connects TRBV24-1 to TRBJ2-7; 11 nucleotides line up with TRBD1. Per germline, CDR1 KGHDR and CDR2 SFDVKD. Losses at the gene ends were 3 bases for V and 4 bases for J; bases not matched to a gene: 7. The CDR3 has 16 residues. The CDR3 reads CATSDGAGTGGYEQYF. The CDR3 DNA reads as TGTGCCACCAGTGATGGGGCCGGGACAGGGGGGTACGAGCAGTACTTC.

This clone was recorded once. This chain links TRBV30 with TRBJ1-2; D is possibly TRBD1 (6 bases). V was clipped by 5 bases and J by 3 bases, with 16 bases between them. Germline assignment: CDR1 GTSNPN and CDR2 SVGIG (reference sequence). The CDR3 loop spans 14 amino acids. The CDR3: CAWGWRGGDYGYTF. The CDR3 DNA reads TGTGCCTGGGGATGGAGGGGGGGGGACTATGGCTACACCTTC.

The J gene is TRBJ2-3, the V gene TRBV15, with D possibly being TRBD2 (6 bases). This CDR3 region has 12 residues. The germline CDR1 and CDR2 sequences are LNHNV and YYDKDF (reference sequence). Trimming took 7 bases from V and 6 from J, leaving 11 bases between them. CDR3 in DNA: TGTGCCACCACCGGGGGTGAGGATACGCAGTATTTT. Protein: CATTGGEDTQYF.

The rearrangement links TRBV7-2 to TRBJ2-1; D is unresolved. Germline values: CDR1 SGHTA, CDR2 FQGNSA. Between the trimmed V and J ends, which lost 5 bases and 5 bases, there was a span of 10 bases. CDR3 length: 13 residues. CDR3 sequence: CASSLDRHNEQFF. The CDR3 nucleotides read TGTGCCAGCAGCCTGGACCGACACAATGAGCAGTTCTTC.

The chain carries TRBV5-8 and TRBJ2-1; D uncertain. Trimming cost V 6 bases and J 2 bases, with 18 bases left between them. This CDR3 comprises 16 residues. Germline V gene data show CDR1 as SGHTS and CDR2 as YDEGEE. The CDR3 sequence is CASIVRRNFPYNEQFF. DNA for the CDR3: TGTGCCAGCATCGTTCGACGGAATTTTCCCTACAATGAGCAGTTCTTC.

The chain is built from TRBV7-3 and TRBJ2-1; TRBD1 might be the D (5 bases). V gave up 6 bases and J gave up 6 bases, with 18 bases separating them. The CDR3 is 15 residues long. Per germline, CDR1 SGHTA and CDR2 FQGTGA. In DNA, the CDR3 is TGTGCCAGCAGTGTCAGTTGGCAGGGTCGCAATGAGCAGTTCTTC. This sequence encodes CASSVSWQGRNEQFF.

This chain joins TRBV19 and TRBJ1-5, with D unclear. This CDR3 comprises 15 residues. The ends were cut back, 0 bases at V and 7 bases at J, with 13 bases in the middle. Germline V lookup: CDR1 LNHDA, CDR2 SQIVND (reference sequence). CDR3 sequence: CASSIDRSGRQPQHF. CDR3 sequence (DNA): TGTGCCAGTAGTATAGATCGGTCCGGGAGACAGCCCCAGCATTTT.

The J gene is TRBJ2-2, the V gene TRBV9; D is uncertain. Germline V gives CDR1 SGDLS, CDR2 YYNGEE. The CDR3 has 14 amino acids. The V end lost 4 bases, the J end lost 5 bases, and 12 bases lay between the germline ends. The CDR3 nucleotides read TGTGCCAGCAGCACAAAGACAAATACCGGGGAGCTGTTTTTT. It codes for CASSTKTNTGELFF.

This chain links TRBV11-3 with TRBJ2-1; D not certain. Germline values: CDR1 SGHNT, CDR2 YENEEA. This CDR3 has 14 residues. The V end lost 3 bases, the J end lost 5 bases, and 11 bases lay between the germline ends. CDR3 amino acids: CASSLTPSHNEQFF. The CDR3 bases are TGTGCCAGCAGCTTGACCCCGTCCCACAATGAGCAGTTCTTC.

CDR3 protein: CASSPSPGNTIYF. The CDR3 coding sequence is TGTGCCAGCAGCCCCTCCCCGGGAAACACCATATATTTT. The chain couples TRBV7-9 to TRBJ1-3; the D is unclear. The ends were cut back, 5 bases at V and 4 bases at J, with 9 bases in the middle. Germline lookup yields CDR1 SEHNR and CDR2 FQNEAQ (reference sequence). The length of the CDR3 is 13 residues. Full variable domain (missing parts from reference TRBV7-9 and TRBJ1-3): DTGVSQNPRHKITKRGQNVTFRCDPISEHNRLYWYRQTLGQGPEFLTYFQNEAQLEKSRLLSDRFSAERPKGSFSTLEIQRTEQGDSAMYLCASSPSPGNTIYFGEGSWLTVV.

This clone showed up just a few times. This chain joins TRBV28 and TRBJ1-2; 7 bases fit TRBD1. The J segment lost 4 bases and the V segment lost 5 bases, leaving 7 bases of the junction unmatched. Germline V gene data show CDR1 as MDHEN and CDR2 as SYDVKM. The CDR3 consists of 14 residues. CDR3 amino acids: CASSPRTGRYGYTF. The DNA of the CDR3 is TGTGCCAGCAGTCCGCGGACAGGCCGCTATGGCTACACCTTC.

The chain links TRBV24-1 to TRBJ1-1; D perhaps matches TRBD1 (5 bases). From germline, CDR1 is KGHDR and CDR2 SFDVKD. V was cut by 6 bases and J by 8 bases, with 15 bases left in between. The CDR3 covers 13 residues. The CDR3 DNA reads TGTGCCACCAGTACCACCGGGGCAGGCGAAGCTTTCTTT. It translates to CATSTTGAGEAFF.

This clone was seen a handful of times. The V and J genes are TRBV6-2 or TRBV6-3 and TRBJ2-7, with TRBD1 as a possible D gene (6 bases). The CDR3 has 12 amino acids. The V and J ends lost 2 bases and 4 bases respectively, with 6 bases between them. CDR1 and CDR2 (germline): MNHEY, SVGEGT. The CDR3 bases are TGTGCCAGCAGTTACACAGGGTACGAGCAGTACTTC. Amino acids: CASSYTGYEQYF.

The V gene is TRBV6-5, the J gene TRBJ2-2; D is unresolved. V lost 6 bases and J lost 1, with 6 bases in between. Looked up from germline, CDR1 is MNHEY and CDR2 is SVGAGI. This CDR3 is 13 amino acids long. In nucleotides, the CDR3 is TGTGCCAGCAGACCGGGGAACACCGGGGAGCTGTTTTTT. Translating it yields CASRPGNTGELFF.

This clone showed up just once. The V gene is TRBV11-3, the J gene TRBJ1-3; tentatively, D is TRBD1 (5 bases). The germline V and J ends were trimmed by 2 bases and 0 bases, with 8 bases remaining between them. From germline, CDR1 is SGHNT and CDR2 YENEEA. The CDR3 extends over 15 amino acids. In DNA, the CDR3 is TGTGCCAGCAGCTTACGGGGGAACTCTGGAAACACCATATATTTT. Its translation is CASSLRGNSGNTIYF.

This clone appeared once. The chain is built from TRBV3-1 (or the pseudogene TRBV3-2) and TRBJ2-3; D may be TRBD2 (6 bases). CDR1 LGHDT and CDR2 YNNKEL come from the germline V gene (reference sequence). The CDR3 runs to 15 residues. V was trimmed by 0 bases and J by 4 bases, leaving 11 bases between them. The DNA for the CDR3 is TGTGCCAGCAGCCAAGAACTAGCCCTAGCAGATACGCAGTATTTT. It specifies CASSQELALADTQYF.

CDR3 residues: CASSHYSGTGSSGANVLTF. In DNA, the CDR3 is TGTGCCAGCAGCCATTATTCCGGGACAGGAAGCTCTGGGGCCAACGTCCTGACTTTC. V is TRBV27 and J is TRBJ2-6; 8 bases align to TRBD1. The CDR3 sequence is 19 residues long. With V trimmed by 6 bases and J by 0 bases, 13 bases remained unmatched. The germline V gene has CDR1 MNHEY and CDR2 SMNVEV (reference sequence).

The J gene is TRBJ2-2, the V gene TRBV19, with D perhaps matching TRBD2 (5 bases). CDR1 and CDR2 (germline): LNHDA, SQIVND (reference sequence). The CDR3 runs to 14 residues. Trimming left V 7 bases short and J 0 bases short, with 9 bases between. The CDR3 region is CASNEGTNTGELFF. Here the CDR3 DNA reads TGTGCCAGTAACGAGGGAACGAACACCGGGGAGCTGTTTTTT.

The chain carries TRBV24-1 and TRBJ2-7; D call uncertain. V was clipped by 3 bases and J by 2 bases, with 7 bases between them. The CDR3 spans 13 residues. Per germline, CDR1 KGHDR and CDR2 SFDVKD. The CDR3 DNA reads TGTGCCACCAGTGATCGGCCCCCCTACGAGCAGTACTTC. Residues: CATSDRPPYEQYF.

J is TRBJ1-2 and V is TRBV5-6; D call uncertain. The length of the CDR3 is 14 residues. Trimming stripped 0 bases from V and 4 bases from J, with 10 bases between. Germline-derived CDR1 and CDR2 are SGHDT and YYEEEE. For the CDR3, the DNA is TGTGCCAGCAGCTTGGCCACAGCTAGCTATGGCTACACCTTC. This encodes CASSLATASYGYTF.

The chain joins TRBV28 to TRBJ1-2; a possible D gene is TRBD1 (5 bases). Germline V gene lookup returns CDR1 MDHEN and CDR2 SYDVKM. This CDR3 spans 15 amino acids. Trimming shortened V by 4 bases and J by 4 bases, and 16 bases separated the two germline ends. The CDR3 nucleotides read TGTGCCAGCAGTTCCAGACAGTACATATCCTATGGCTACACCTTC. This gives the protein CASSSRQYISYGYTF.

The chain joins TRBV5-1 to TRBJ2-1; 8 bases agree with TRBD2. Germline CDR1 and CDR2: SGHRS and YFSETQ. This CDR3 spans 14 amino acids. Trimming at V came to 8 bases and at J to 1 base, leaving 5 bases not matched to a gene. The DNA of the CDR3 is TGCGCCAGTTTCAGCGGGGGTTCCTACAATGAGCAGTTCTTC. It specifies CASFSGGSYNEQFF.

The rearrangement uses TRBV7-9 and TRBJ2-3; maybe TRBD1 (5 bases). Trimming removed 7 bases from V and 4 bases from J, with 15 bases in between. From germline, CDR1 is SEHNR and CDR2 FQNEAQ (reference sequence). The CDR3 runs to 14 residues. CDR3 region: CASNRLLGSDTQYF. As DNA, the CDR3 is TGTGCCAGCAACAGGCTGTTGGGTTCAGATACGCAGTATTTT.

This chain links TRBV2 with TRBJ1-5, with D possibly being TRBD1 (5 bases). Trimming pared 6 bases from V and 4 bases from J, leaving 10 bases between. This CDR3 is built from 13 residues. The germline V gene encodes CDR1 SNHLY and CDR2 FYNNEI. Here the CDR3 DNA reads TGTGCCAGCAGGTCCAGGGAGAATCAGCCCCAGCATTTT. It specifies CASRSRENQPQHF.

This rearrangement joins TRBV7-2 to TRBJ1-1, with D perhaps matching TRBD1 (5 bases). V gave up 1 base and J gave up 11 bases, with 11 bases separating them. There are 12 residues in the CDR3. Germline-derived CDR1 and CDR2 are SGHTA and FQGNSA. In DNA, the CDR3 is TGTGCCAGCAGCTTAGTTGGGGGGAAGGCTTTCTTT. Its protein product is CASSLVGGKAFF.

The chain is built from TRBV7-2 and TRBJ2-7; 7 positions agree with TRBD2. This CDR3 has 14 residues. Germline V gene lookup returns CDR1 SGHTA and CDR2 FQGNSA. J gave up 0 bases and V 4 bases, and 3 bases lay outside the gene matches. CDR3 sequence reads: CASSYGLDSYEQYF. For the CDR3, the DNA is TGTGCCAGCAGCTATGGACTAGACTCCTACGAGCAGTACTTC.